This T cell receptor beta chain was captured in a study of blood T cells in healthy people across ages. Germline assignment: CDR1 MNHEY and CDR2 SVGEGT. CDR3 length: 13 residues. The J segment lost 8 bases and the V segment lost 7 bases, leaving 3 bases of the junction unmatched. Primed by a sample-barcoded 5' primer and a J-beta primer mix, a second PCR proceeded for about 6 to 11 cycles. Every cDNA was tagged by a template-switch adaptor with 12 random nucleotides. Any given sample supplied a minimum of 2.5 million CDR3-containing paired-end reads. TCRdb redid the calling of the 5' RACE reads with MiXCR, one entry per CDR3 protein. The sample shows hundreds of thousands of distinct CDR3 sequences, roughly 56% of them seen only once.

The chain employs TRBV6-2 or TRBV6-3 and TRBJ2-1; 12 bases are shared with TRBD2. This TCR derives from a man in his forties or fifties in good health. The sequenced sample consisted of blood. The CDR3 sequence is CASTLAGGDEQFF. The CDR3 DNA sequence: TGTGCCAGCACCCTAGCGGGAGGGGATGAGCAGTTCTTC.